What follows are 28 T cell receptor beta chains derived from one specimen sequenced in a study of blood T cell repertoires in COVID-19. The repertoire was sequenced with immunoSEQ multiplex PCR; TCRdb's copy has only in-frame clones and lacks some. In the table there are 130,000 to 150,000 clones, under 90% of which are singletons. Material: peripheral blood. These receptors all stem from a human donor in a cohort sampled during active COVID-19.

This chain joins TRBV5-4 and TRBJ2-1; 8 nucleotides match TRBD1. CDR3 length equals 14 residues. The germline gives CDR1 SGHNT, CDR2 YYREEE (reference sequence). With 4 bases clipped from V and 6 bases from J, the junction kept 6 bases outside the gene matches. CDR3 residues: CASSTRQGPNEQFF. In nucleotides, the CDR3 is TGTGCCAGCAGCACTCGACAGGGGCCCAATGAGCAGTTCTTC.

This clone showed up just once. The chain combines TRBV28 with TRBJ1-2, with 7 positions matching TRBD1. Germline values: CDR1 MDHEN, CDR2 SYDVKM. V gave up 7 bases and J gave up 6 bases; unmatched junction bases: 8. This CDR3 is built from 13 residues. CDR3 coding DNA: TGTGCCAGCACTCTGACAGGGATGGATGGCTACACCTTC. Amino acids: CASTLTGMDGYTF.

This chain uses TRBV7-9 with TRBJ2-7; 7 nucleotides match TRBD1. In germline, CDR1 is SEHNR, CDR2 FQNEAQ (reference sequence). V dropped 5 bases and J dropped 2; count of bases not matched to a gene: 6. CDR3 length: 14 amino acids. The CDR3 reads CASSLRDSTYEQYF. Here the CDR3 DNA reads TGTGCCAGCAGCCTTAGGGACAGCACCTACGAGCAGTACTTC.

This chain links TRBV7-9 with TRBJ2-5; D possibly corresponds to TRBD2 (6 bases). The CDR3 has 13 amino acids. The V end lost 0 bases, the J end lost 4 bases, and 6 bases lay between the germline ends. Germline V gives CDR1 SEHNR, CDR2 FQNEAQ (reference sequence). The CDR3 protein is CASSLAGGETQYF. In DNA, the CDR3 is TGTGCCAGCAGCTTAGCGGGGGGAGAGACCCAGTACTTC.

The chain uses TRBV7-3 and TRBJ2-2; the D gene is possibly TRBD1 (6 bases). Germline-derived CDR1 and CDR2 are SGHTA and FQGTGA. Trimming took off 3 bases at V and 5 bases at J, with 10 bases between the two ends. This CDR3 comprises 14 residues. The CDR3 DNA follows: TGTGCCAGCAGCTTTGGGGGCCCTACCGGGGAGCTGTTTTTT. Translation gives CASSFGGPTGELFF. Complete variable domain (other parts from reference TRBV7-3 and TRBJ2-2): GAGVSQTPSNKVTEKGKYVELRCDPISGHTALYWYRQSLGQGPEFLIYFQGTGAADDSGLPNDRFFAVRPEGSVSTLKIQRTERGDSAVYLCASSFGGPTGELFFGEGSRLTVL.

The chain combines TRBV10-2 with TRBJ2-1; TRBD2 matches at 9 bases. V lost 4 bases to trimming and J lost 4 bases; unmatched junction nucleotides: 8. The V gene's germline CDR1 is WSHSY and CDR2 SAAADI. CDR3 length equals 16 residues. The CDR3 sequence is CASSALPSGGYNEQFF. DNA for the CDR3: TGCGCCAGCAGTGCCCTTCCAAGCGGGGGGTACAATGAGCAGTTCTTC.

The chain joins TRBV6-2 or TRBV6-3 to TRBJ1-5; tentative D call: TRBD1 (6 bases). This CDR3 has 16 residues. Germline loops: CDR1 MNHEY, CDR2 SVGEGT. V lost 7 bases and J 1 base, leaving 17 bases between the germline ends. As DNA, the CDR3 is TGTGCCAGCAACCCGACAGGAGGACTCAGCAATCAGCCCCAGCATTTT. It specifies CASNPTGGLSNQPQHF.

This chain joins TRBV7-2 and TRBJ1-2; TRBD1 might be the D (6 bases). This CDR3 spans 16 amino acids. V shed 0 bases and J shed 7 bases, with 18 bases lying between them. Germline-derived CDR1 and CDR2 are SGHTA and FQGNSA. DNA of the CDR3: TGTGCCAGCAGCTTAGCGGGGGGGCAGGGGTTGTTTGGCTACACCTTC. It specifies CASSLAGGQGLFGYTF. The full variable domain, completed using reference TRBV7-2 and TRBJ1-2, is GAGVSQSPSNKVTEKGKDVELRCDPISGHTALYWYRQSLGQGLEFLIYFQGNSAPDKSGLPSDRFSAERTGGSVSTLTIQRTQQEDSAVYLCASSLAGGQGLFGYTFGSGTRLTVV.

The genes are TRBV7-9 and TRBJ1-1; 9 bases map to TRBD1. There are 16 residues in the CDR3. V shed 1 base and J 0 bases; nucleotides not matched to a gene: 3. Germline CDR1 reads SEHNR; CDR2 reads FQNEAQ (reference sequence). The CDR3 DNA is TGTGCCAGCAGCTTAGGAACAGGGGGCTTGAACACTGAAGCTTTCTTT. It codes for CASSLGTGGLNTEAFF. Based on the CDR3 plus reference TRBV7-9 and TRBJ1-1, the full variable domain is DTGVSQNPRHKITKRGQNVTFRCDPISEHNRLYWYRQTLGQGPEFLTYFQNEAQLEKSRLLSDRFSAERPKGSFSTLEIQRTEQGDSAMYLCASSLGTGGLNTEAFFGQGTRLTVV.

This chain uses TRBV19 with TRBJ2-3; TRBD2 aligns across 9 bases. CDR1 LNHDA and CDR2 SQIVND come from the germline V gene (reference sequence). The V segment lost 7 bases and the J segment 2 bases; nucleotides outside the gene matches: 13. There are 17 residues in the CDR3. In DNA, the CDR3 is TGTGCCAGTACCAACATCCTAGTAGCGGGGGTCACAGATACGCAGTATTTT. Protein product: CASTNILVAGVTDTQYF.

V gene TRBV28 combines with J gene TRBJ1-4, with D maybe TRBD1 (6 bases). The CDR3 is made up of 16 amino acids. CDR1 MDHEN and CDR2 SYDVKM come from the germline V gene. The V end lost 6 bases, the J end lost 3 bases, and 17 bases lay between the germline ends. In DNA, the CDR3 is TGTGCCAGCAGCTTAACCCCAGGGGTGGCTAATGAAAAACTGTTTTTT. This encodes CASSLTPGVANEKLFF.

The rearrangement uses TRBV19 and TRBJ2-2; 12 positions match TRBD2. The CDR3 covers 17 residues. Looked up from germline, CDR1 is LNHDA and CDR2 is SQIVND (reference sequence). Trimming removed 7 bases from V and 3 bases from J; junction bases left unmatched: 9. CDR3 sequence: CASMGRTSGAYTGELFF. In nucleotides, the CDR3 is TGTGCCAGTATGGGCAGGACTAGCGGGGCCTACACCGGGGAGCTGTTTTTT.

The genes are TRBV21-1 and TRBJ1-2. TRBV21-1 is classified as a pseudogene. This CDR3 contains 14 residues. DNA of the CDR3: TGTGCCAGCAGCAAGCGAGACAAACCGGGAGGCTACACCTTC. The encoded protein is CASSKRDKPGGYTF.

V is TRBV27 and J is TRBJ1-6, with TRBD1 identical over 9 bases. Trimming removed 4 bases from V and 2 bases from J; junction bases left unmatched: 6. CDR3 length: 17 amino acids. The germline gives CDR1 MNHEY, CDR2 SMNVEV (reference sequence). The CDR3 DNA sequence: TGTGCCAGCAGTTCCGGGACAGGGAGGGCCTATAATTCACCCCTCCACTTT. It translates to CASSSGTGRAYNSPLHF.

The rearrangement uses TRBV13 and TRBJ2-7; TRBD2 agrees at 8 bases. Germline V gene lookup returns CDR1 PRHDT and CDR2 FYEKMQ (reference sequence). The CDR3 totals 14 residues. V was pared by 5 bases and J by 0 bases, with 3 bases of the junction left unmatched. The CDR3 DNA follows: TGTGCCAGCAGCCGGGGGGGGAGCTCCTACGAGCAGTACTTC. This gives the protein CASSRGGSSYEQYF. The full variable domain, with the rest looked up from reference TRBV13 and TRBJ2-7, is AAGVIQSPRHLIKEKRETATLKCYPIPRHDTVYWYQQGPGQDPQFLISFYEKMQSDKGSIPDRFSAQQFSDYHSELNMSSLELGDSALYFCASSRGGSSYEQYFGPGTRLTVT.

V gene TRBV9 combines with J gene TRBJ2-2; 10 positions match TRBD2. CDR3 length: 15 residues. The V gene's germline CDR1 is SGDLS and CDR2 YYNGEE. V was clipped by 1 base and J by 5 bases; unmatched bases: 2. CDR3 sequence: CASSVSGGATGELFF. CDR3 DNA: TGTGCCAGCAGCGTAAGCGGGGGGGCAACCGGGGAGCTGTTTTTT.

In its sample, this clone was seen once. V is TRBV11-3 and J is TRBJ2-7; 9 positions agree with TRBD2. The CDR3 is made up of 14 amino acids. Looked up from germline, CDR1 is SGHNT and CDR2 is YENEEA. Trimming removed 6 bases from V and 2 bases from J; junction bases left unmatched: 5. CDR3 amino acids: CASSPRGGAYEQYF. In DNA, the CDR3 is TGTGCCAGCAGTCCGCGGGGGGGGGCCTACGAGCAGTACTTC.

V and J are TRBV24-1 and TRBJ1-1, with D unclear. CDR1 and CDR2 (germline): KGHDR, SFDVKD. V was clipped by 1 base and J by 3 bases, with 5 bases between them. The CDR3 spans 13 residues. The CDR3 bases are TGTGCCACCAGTGATTTCGGGGACACTGAAGCTTTCTTT. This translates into CATSDFGDTEAFF.

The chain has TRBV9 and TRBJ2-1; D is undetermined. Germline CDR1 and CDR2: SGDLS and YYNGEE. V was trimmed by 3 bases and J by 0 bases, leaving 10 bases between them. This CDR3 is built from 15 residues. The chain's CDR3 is CASSDPASSYNEQFF. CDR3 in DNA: TGTGCCAGCAGCGATCCTGCTAGCTCCTACAATGAGCAGTTCTTC.

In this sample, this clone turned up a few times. For the CDR3, the DNA is TGCGCCAGCAGCGAACGGGACAGGGCAAATTCACCCCTCCACTTT. Its protein is CASSERDRANSPLHF. The rearrangement joins TRBV5-1 to TRBJ1-6, with TRBD1 matching over 9 bases. This CDR3 contains 15 residues. Germline V CDR1 and CDR2: SGHRS, YFSETQ. Unmatched junction bases numbered 6, after V lost 4 bases and J lost 7 bases.

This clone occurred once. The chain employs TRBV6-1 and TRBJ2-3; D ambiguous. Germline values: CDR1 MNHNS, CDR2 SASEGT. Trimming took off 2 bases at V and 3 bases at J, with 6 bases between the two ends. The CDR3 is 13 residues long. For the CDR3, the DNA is TGTGCCAGCAGTGAATACCAGACAGATACGCAGTATTTT. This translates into CASSEYQTDTQYF.

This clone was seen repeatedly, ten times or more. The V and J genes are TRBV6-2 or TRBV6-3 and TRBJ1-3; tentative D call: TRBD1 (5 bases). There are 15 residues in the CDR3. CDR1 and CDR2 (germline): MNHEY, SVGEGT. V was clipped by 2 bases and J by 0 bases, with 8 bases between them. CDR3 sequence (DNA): TGTGCCAGCAGTTACGCGACAGACTCTGGAAACACCATATATTTT. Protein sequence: CASSYATDSGNTIYF.

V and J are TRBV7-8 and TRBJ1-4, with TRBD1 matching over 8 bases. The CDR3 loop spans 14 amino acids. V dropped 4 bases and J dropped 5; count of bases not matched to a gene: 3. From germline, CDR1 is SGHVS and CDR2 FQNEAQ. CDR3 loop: CASSSRTGNEKLFF. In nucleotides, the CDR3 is TGTGCCAGCAGCTCCCGGACAGGGAATGAAAAACTGTTTTTT.

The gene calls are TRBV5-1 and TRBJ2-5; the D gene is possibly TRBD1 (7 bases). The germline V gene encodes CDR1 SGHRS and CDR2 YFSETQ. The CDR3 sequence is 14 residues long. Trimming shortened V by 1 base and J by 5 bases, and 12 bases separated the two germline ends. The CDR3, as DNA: TGCGCCAGCAGCTTGCAACAGGGGAGGGAGACCCAGTACTTC. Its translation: CASSLQQGRETQYF.

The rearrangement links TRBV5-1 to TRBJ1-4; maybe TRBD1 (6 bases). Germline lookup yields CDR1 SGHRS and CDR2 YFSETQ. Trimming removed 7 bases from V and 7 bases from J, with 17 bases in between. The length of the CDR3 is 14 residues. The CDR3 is CASSTTGLSEKLFF. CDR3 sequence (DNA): TGCGCCAGCTCGACTACAGGGTTGAGTGAAAAACTGTTTTTT.

CDR3 loop: CASSSPPGGYTF. In nucleotides, the CDR3 is TGTGCCAGCAGTTCCCCCCCCGGTGGCTACACCTTC. V is TRBV28 and J is TRBJ1-2; the D is unclear. V lost 4 bases, J lost 7 bases, and 10 bases lay in between. This CDR3 is 12 amino acids long. In germline, CDR1 is MDHEN, CDR2 SYDVKM.

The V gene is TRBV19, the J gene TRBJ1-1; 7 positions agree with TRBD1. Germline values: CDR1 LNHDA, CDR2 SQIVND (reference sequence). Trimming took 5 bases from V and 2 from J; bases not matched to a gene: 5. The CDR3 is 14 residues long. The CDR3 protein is CASSLGQVNTEAFF. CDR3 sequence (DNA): TGTGCCAGTAGTCTCGGACAGGTCAACACTGAAGCTTTCTTT.

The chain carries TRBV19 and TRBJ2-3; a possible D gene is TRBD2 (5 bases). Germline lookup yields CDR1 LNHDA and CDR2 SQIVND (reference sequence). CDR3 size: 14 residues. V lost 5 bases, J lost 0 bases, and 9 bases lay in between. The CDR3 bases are TGTGCCAGTAGTCTCGACTATAGCACAGATACGCAGTATTTT. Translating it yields CASSLDYSTDTQYF.